This TCR beta chain is drawn from a study of shared clonotypes between healthy human individuals. With 2 bases removed from V and 3 bases from J, the gap between germline ends came to 20 bases. Germline V gene sequence: CDR1 SGHKS, CDR2 YYEKEE (reference sequence). This CDR3 is 17 amino acids long. Produced via immunoSEQ multiplex PCR; TCRdb's table is partial and in-frame only. The table includes a few hundred thousand clones, around 87% detected once. What was sequenced was memory CD8+ T cells sorted from blood. Subset indicated: CD45RO+ cells pooled with CCR7-negative TemRA cells. The source is a man younger than 35 in good health. The rearrangement links TRBV5-5 to TRBJ1-2, with TRBD1 as a possible D gene (6 bases). Here the CDR3 DNA reads TGTGCCAGCAGCTTAACCACCCGGGACACAACACACTATGGCTACACCTTC. Protein sequence: CASSLTTRDTTHYGYTF.